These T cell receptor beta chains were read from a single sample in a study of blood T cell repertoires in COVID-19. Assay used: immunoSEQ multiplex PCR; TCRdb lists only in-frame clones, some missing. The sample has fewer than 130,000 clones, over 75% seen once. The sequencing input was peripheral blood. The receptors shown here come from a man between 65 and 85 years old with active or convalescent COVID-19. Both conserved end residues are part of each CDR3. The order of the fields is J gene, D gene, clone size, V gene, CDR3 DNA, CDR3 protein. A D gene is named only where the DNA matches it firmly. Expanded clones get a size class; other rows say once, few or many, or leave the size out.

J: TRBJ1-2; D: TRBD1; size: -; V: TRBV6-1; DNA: TGTGCCAGCAGTGAGGAACGGAAGGGGGCGGGAGGCTACACCTTC; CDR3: CASSEERKGAGGYTF
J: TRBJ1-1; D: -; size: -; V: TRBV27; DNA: TGTGCCAGCAGTTTAAGGGGTCCAAAAGAGAACACTGAAGCTTTCTTT; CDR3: CASSLRGPKENTEAFF
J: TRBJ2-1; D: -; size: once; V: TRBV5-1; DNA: TGCGCCAGCAGCTTGGGAGACGGGGGCTACAATGAGCAGTTCTTC; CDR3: CASSLGDGGYNEQFF
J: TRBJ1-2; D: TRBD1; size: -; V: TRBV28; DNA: TGTGCCAGCAGCTTACAGGGGGGTCTCTATGGCTACACCTTC; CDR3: CASSLQGGLYGYTF
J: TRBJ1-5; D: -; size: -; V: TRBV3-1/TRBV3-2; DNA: TGTGCCAGCAGCCAAGCCGGCAATCAGCCCCAGCATTTT; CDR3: CASSQAGNQPQHF
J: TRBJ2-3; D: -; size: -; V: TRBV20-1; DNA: TGCAGTGCTAGTGGGGTAGCTGGAGATACGCAGTATTTT; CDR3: CSASGVAGDTQYF
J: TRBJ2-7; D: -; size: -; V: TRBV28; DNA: TGTGCCAGCAGTTTCAGAGGGCTCTTAAGGTCCTCCTACGAGCAGTACTTC; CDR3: CASSFRGLLRSSYEQYF
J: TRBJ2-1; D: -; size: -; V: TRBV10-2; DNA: TGCGCCAGCAGGGGCGGGCCAAGCTCCTACAATGAGCAGTTCTTC; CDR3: CASRGGPSSYNEQFF
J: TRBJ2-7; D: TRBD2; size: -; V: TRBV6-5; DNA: TGTGCCAGCAGTTACGTTAGCGGGGCCGGCGAGCAGTACTTC; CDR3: CASSYVSGAGEQYF
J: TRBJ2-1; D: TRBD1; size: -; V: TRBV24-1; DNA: TGTGCCACCAGTGATTCCCGTCGGACAGGCCCCTACAATGAGCAGTTCTTC; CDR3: CATSDSRRTGPYNEQFF
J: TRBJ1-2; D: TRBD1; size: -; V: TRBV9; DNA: TGTGCCAGCAGCCAATTGACAGGGGGGTACACCTTC; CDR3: CASSQLTGGYTF
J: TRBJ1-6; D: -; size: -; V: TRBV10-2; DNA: TGCGCCAGCAGTGGACAGTCTCTCACCCTCCACTTT; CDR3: CASSGQSLTLHF
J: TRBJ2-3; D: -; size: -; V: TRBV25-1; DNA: TGTGCCAGCAGTGAAGGATCTAGGGATACGCAGTATTTT; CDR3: CASSEGSRDTQYF
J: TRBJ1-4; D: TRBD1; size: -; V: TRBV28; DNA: TGTGCCAGCAGTCTACAGGGGGTTAATGAAAAACTGTTTTTT; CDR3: CASSLQGVNEKLFF
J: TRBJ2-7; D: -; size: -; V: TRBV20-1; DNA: TGCAGTGCTAGTGGCGACTCCTACGAGCAGTACTTC; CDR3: CSASGDSYEQYF
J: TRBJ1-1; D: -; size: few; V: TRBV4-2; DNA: TGTGCCAGCAGCCAACCGGGACAAGGGGGTGAGAGAGCTTTCTTT; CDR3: CASSQPGQGGERAFF
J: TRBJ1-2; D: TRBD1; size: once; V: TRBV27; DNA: TGTGCCAGCAGGAGCGACAGGGTAGGTGGCTACACCTTC; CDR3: CASRSDRVGGYTF
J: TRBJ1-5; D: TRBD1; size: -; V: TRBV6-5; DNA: TGTGCCAGCAGCCCGGGACAGGGGGCTTGGCAGCCCCAGCATTTT; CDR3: CASSPGQGAWQPQHF
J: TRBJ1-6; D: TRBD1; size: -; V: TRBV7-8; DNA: TGTGCCAGCAGCCCGGGACAGTTTTTCAATTCACCCCTCCACTTT; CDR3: CASSPGQFFNSPLHF
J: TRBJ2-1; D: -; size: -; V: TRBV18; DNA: TGTGCCAGCTCCCCGGCGGTTAGCTCCTACAATGAGCAGTTCTTC; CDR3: CASSPAVSSYNEQFF
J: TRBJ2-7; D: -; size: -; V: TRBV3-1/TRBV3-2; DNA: TGTGCCAGCAGCCAAGATGCGACAGTCTCCTACGAGCAGTACTTC; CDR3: CASSQDATVSYEQYF
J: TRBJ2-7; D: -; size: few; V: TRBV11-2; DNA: TGTGCCAGCAGCTTCGCAGGGTACGAGCAGTACTTC; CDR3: CASSFAGYEQYF
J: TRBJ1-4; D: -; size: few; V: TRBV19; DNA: TGTGCCAGTAGTTCAAATCGGCCAGGGTCCGGGAGAACAACTAATGAAAAACTGTTTTTT; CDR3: CASSSNRPGSGRTTNEKLFF
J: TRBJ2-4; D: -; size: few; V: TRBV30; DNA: TGTGCCTGGAGAGGGGGCGGGACCAAAAACATTCAGTACTTC; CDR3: CAWRGGGTKNIQYF
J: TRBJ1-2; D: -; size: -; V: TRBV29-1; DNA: TGCAGCGTTGAACGCGAAGGGGTGGGCTACACCTTC; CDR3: CSVEREGVGYTF
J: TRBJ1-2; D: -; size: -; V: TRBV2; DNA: TGTGCCAGCCAACAGCAGGGCTTCTATGGCTACACCTTC; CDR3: CASQQQGFYGYTF
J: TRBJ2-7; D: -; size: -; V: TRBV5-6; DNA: TGTGCCAGCAGCTTTGCGTTACCTTCCTACGAGCAGTACTTC; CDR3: CASSFALPSYEQYF
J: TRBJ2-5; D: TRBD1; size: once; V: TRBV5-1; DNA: TGCGCCAGCAGCGCTCAAAGTGGGACAGGGAAGGAGACCCAGTACTTC; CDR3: CASSAQSGTGKETQYF
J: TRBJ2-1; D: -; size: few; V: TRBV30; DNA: TGTGCCTGGAGGGGACTGACTTACAATGAGCAGTTCTTC; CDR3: CAWRGLTYNEQFF
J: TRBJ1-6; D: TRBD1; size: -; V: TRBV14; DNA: TGTGCCAGCAGCCAACGACGGGACAGGGTGATTTCACCCCTCCACTTT; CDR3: CASSQRRDRVISPLHF
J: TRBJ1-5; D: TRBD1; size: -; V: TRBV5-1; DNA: TGCGCCAGCAGCTTGGGACAGGGTGACAATCAGCCCCAGCATTTT; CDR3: CASSLGQGDNQPQHF
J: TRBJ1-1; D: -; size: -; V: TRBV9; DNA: TGTGCCAGCAGCGTAGAGGCAGGGGACGAATCTGAAGCTTTCTTT; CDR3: CASSVEAGDESEAFF
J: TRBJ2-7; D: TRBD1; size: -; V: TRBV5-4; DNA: TGTGCCAGCAGCTTACAGGGGTACGAGCAGTACTTC; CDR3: CASSLQGYEQYF
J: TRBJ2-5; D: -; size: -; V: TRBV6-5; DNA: TGTGCCAGCAGTTACCAGGAGGGGACCCAGTACTTC; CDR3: CASSYQEGTQYF
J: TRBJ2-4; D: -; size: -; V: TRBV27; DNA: TGTGCCAGCAGTCCCCTTACACGAGGCGGGAACATTCAGTACTTC; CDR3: CASSPLTRGGNIQYF
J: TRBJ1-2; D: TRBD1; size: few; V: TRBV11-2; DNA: TGTGCCAGCAGCTTAGATGGGACAGGGTATGGCTACACCTTC; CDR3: CASSLDGTGYGYTF
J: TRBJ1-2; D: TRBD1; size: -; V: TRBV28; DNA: TGTGCCAGCAGTGCCTCGACAGGGGGCTTAGGAGGCTACACCTTC; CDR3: CASSASTGGLGGYTF
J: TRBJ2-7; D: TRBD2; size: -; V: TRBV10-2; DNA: TGCGCCAGCAGAGAGCGGGAGCGGTTTAACGAGCAGTACTTC; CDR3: CASRERERFNEQYF
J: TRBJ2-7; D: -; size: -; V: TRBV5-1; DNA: TGCGCCAGCAGCTGGACGGGGGTTACCTACGAGCAGTACTTC; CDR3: CASSWTGVTYEQYF
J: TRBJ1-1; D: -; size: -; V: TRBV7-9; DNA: TGTGCCAGCAGCGCCAGGGCCTCCAACACTGAAGCTTTCTTT; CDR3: CASSARASNTEAFF
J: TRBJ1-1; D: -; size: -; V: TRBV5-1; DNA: TGCGCCAGCAGCTTGGCGGAGGGGAATTCACAGTGGAACACTGAAGCTTTCTTT; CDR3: CASSLAEGNSQWNTEAFF